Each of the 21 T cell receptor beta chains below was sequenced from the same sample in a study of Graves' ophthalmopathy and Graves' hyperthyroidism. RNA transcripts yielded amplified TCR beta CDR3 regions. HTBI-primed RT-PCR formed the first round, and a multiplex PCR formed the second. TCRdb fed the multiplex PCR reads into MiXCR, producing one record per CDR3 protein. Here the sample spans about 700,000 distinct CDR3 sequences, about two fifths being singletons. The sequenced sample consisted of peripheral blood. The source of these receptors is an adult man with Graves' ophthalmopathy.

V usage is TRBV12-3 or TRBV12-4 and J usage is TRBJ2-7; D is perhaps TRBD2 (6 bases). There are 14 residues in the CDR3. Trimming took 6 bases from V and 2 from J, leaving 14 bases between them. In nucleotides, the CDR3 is TGTGCCAGCAGCGGGAAGACGGGAGCCTACGAGCAGTACTTC. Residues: CASSGKTGAYEQYF.

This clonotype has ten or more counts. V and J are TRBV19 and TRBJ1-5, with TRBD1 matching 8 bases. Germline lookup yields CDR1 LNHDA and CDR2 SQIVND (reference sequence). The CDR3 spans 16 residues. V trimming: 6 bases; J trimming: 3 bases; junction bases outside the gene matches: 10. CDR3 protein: CASSDTGTGNNQPQHF. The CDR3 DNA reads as TGTGCCAGTAGCGATACCGGGACAGGAAACAATCAGCCCCAGCATTTT.

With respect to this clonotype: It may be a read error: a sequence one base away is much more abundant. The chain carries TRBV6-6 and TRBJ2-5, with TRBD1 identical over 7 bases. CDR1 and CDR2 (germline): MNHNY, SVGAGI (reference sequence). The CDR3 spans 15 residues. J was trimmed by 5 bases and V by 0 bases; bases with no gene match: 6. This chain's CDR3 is CASSYSGGARETQYF. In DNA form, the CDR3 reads TGTGCCAGCAGTTACTCAGGGGGCGCAAGGGAGACCCAGTACTTC.

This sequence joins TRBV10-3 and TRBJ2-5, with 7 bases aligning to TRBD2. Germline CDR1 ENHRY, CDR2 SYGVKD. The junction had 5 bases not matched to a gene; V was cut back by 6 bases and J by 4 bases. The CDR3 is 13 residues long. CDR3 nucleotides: TGTGCCATCAGCGCAGCGGGACTAGAGACCCAGTACTTC. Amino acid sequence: CAISAAGLETQYF.

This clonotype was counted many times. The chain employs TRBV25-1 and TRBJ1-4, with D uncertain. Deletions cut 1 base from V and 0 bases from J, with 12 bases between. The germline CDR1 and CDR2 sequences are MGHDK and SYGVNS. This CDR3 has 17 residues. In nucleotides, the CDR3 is TGTGCCAGCAGTGAATCTAGGGTACGGGCAACTAATGAAAAACTGTTTTTT. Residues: CASSESRVRATNEKLFF.

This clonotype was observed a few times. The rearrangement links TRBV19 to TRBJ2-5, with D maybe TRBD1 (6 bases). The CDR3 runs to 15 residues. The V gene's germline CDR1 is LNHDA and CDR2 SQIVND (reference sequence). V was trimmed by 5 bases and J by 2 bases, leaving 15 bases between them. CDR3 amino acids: CASSRNNRVQETQYF. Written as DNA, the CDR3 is TGTGCCAGTAGTCGTAATAACAGGGTTCAAGAGACCCAGTACTTC.

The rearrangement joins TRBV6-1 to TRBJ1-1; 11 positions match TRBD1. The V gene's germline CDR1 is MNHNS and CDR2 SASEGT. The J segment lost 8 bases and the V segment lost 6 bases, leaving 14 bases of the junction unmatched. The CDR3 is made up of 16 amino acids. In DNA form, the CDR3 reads TGTGCCAGCAGGGTCCGGGACAGGGGGGGCGGAGTGGAAGCTTTCTTT. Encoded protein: CASRVRDRGGGVEAFF.

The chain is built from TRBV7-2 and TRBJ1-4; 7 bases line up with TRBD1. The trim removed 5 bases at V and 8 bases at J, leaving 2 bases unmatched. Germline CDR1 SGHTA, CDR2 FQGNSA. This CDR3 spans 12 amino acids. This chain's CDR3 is CASSKGQEKLFF. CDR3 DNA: TGTGCCAGCAGCAAGGGACAGGAAAAACTGTTTTTT.

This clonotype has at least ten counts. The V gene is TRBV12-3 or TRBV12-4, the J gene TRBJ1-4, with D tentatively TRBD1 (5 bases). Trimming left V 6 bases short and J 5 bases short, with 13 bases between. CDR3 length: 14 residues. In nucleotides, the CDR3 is TGTGCCAGCAGAACCGGGACTCCCAATGAAAAACTGTTTTTT. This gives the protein CASRTGTPNEKLFF.

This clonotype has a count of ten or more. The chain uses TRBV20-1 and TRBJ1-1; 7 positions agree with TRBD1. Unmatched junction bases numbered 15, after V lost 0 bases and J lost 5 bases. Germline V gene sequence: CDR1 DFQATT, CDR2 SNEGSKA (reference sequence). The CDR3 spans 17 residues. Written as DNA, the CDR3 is TGCAGTGCTAGAGATCGGCGCGACAGGGTTTCGTATACTGAAGCTTTCTTT. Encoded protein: CSARDRRDRVSYTEAFF.

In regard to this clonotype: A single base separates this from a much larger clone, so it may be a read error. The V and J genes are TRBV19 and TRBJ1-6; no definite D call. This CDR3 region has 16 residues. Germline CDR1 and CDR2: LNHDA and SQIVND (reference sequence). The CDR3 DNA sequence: TGTGCCAGTAGTATAACGGACCGCATTTATAATCCACCCCTCCACTTT. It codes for CASSITDRIYNPPLHF.

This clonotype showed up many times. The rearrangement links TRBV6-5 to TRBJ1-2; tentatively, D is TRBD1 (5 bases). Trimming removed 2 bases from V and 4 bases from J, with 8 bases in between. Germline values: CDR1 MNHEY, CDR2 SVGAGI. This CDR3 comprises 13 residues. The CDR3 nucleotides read TGTGCCAGCAGTTACAGGGACGGCTATGGCTACACCTTC. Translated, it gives CASSYRDGYGYTF.

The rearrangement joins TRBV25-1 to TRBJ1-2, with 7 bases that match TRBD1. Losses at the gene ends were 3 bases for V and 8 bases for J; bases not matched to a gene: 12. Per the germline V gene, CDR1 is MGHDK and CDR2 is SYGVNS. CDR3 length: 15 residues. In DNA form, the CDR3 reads TGTGCCAGCAGTGATGAGGGGGCCTTGGGCAACGGCTACACCTTC. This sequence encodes CASSDEGALGNGYTF.

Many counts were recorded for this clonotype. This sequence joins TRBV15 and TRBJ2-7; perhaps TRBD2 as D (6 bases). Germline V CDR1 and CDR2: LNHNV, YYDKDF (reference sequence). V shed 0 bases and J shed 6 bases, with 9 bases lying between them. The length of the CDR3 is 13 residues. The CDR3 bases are TGTGCCACCAGCAGAGATCCCGGGGGCGAGCAGTACTTC. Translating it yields CATSRDPGGEQYF.

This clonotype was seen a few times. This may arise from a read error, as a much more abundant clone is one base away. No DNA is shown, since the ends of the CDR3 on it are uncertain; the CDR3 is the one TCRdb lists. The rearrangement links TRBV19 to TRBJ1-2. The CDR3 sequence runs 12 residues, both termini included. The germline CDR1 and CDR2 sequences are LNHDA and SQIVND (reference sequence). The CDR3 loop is CRVGFWGYGCTF.

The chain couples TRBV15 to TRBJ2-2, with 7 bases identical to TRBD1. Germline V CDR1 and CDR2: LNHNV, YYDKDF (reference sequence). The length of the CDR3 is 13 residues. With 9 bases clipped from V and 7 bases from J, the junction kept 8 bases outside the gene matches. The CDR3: CATTGVYGGELFF. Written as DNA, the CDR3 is TGTGCCACTACAGGGGTGTACGGCGGGGAGCTGTTTTTT.

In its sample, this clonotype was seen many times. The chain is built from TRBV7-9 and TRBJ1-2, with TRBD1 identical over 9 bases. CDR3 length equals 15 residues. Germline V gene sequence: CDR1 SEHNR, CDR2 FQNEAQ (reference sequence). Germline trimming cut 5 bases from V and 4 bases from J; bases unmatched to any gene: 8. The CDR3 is CASSPPGQGSYGYTF. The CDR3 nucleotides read TGTGCCAGCAGCCCACCGGGACAGGGATCCTATGGCTACACCTTC.

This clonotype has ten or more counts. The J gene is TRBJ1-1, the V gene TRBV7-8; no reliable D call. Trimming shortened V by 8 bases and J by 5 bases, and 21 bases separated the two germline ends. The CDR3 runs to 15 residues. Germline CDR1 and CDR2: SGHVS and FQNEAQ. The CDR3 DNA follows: TGTGCCAGCGCCGAACCCGGGAGGCAGGAGACTGAAGCTTTCTTT. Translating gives CASAEPGRQETEAFF.

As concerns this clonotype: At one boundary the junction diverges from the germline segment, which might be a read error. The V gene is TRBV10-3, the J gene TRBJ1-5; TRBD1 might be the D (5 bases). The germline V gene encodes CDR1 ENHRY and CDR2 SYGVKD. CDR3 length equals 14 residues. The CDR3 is CASSGAGGNQPQHF. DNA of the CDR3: TGTGCCAGCAGTGGTGCGGGGGGCAATCAGCCCCAGCATTTT.

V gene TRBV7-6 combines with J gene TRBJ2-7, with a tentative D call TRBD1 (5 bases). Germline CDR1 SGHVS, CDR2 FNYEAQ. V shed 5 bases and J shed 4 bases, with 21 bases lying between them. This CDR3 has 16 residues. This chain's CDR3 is CASSPNYTGSEYEQYF. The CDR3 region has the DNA TGTGCCAGCAGCCCAAATTATACAGGATCAGAGTACGAGCAGTACTTC.

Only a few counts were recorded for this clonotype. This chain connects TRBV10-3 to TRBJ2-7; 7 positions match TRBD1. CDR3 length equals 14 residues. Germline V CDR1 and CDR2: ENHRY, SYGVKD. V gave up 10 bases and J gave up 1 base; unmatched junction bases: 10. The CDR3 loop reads CASTQQGISYEQYF. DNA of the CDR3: TGTGCCAGCACCCAACAGGGGATTTCCTACGAGCAGTACTTC.